Listed below are T cell receptor beta chains from one sample, sequenced in a study of OX40 agonist ivuxolimab in advanced cancers. Measured with immunoSEQ multiplex PCR; TCRdb has only the in-frame clones, and not every one. The sample lists about 82,000 clones, 83% occurring once. The starting material was CD4+ or CD8+ T cells sorted from blood, obtained in a trial of the OX40 agonist ivuxolimab. The receptors were gathered from an adult with an advanced solid tumor such as melanoma, head and neck, liver or kidney cancer. Both conserved end residues are part of each CDR3. D genes are given only for firm matches.

>TRBD1|TRBV12-5
CASGFMGTAYDSYEQYF
>TRBD1|TRBV7-8
CASSWTGRHEQYF
>NA|TRBV5-1
CASSLEGHRAKNIQYF
>TRBD1|TRBV5-1
CASSSGGTANYGYTF
>TRBD2|TRBV5-1
CASSLPKGLAGGQETQYF
>NA|TRBV13
CASSLEGFGYTF
>NA|TRBV7-9
CASSAAGFGEQFF
>NA|TRBV7-2
CASSPTTGYTF
>NA|TRBV5-1
CASSRGTDSGNTIYF
>NA|TRBV7-2
CASSRTARWANVLTF
>TRBD1|TRBV6-1
CASSPKPGQGYEQYF
>NA|TRBV2
CASSGQDGEKLFF
>TRBD2|TRBV7-2
CASTPGGGAYEQYF
>NA|TRBV18
CASSPWEKGSNTGELFF
>TRBD1|TRBV27
CASSYEQGVAGELFF
>NA|TRBV19
CASSMGRQLNYGYTF
>NA|TRBV5-4
CASSQPGLTTDTQYF
>NA|TRBV2
CASSVLAYDEQFF
>NA|TRBV10-2
CASRQTDTNYGYTF
>NA|TRBV5-1
CASSLGGFSGNTGELFF
>TRBD1|TRBV7-2
CASSSGTGGQGYTF
>NA|TRBV7-2
CASSLDGVGELFF
>NA|TRBV19
CASSIKGQSNEQYF
>TRBD1|TRBV19
CATRTGARTGELFF
>TRBD1|TRBV5-1
CASSLGQGANEQFF
>NA|TRBV27
CASSRWGLNTEAFF
>TRBD1|TRBV10-3
CAISEGTGGTDTQYF
>NA|TRBV6-5
CASSSAGRVNTEAFF
>NA|TRBV5-5
CASSPAPTNEKLFF
>TRBD2|TRBV7-2
CASSSGLAGERELFF
>TRBD1|TRBV6-1
CASSPQQGMNTEAFF
>NA|TRBV7-2
CASSLAGGAGPPLHF
>NA|TRBV25-1
CASSAPGSTDTQYF
>NA|TRBV7-2
CASSFQGYEQYF
>TRBD1|TRBV5-1
CASNSQGVADTQYF
>NA|TRBV27
CASSMNGEIDLHF
>NA|TRBV11-2
CASSLGGTPTRQYF
>NA|TRBV27
CASSLTLADTQYF
>NA|TRBV5-1
CASSLLNEQFF
>NA|TRBV9
CASSVTLGTEAFF
>NA|TRBV9
CASSTRTLSTDTQYF
>NA|TRBV11-1
CASSLDLHQETQYF
>NA|TRBV4-1
CASSQNIPGQIYGYTF
>NA|TRBV7-2
CASSLVGWGTGNEQFF
>NA|TRBV5-6
CASSRDVAGELFF
>NA|TRBV7-3
CASSLTGGEKLFF
>NA|TRBV19
CASRTMTNANTGELFF
>NA|TRBV5-1
CASSLGGTGQYF
>TRBD2|TRBV5-4
CASSPPTSGGSYEQYF
>NA|TRBV5-1
CASSAGVLGNTIYF
>TRBD1|TRBV5-1
CASSLEGQGLRYF
>TRBD2|TRBV20-1
CSAQTSGEQYF
>NA|TRBV5-1
CASSSGQNSPLHF